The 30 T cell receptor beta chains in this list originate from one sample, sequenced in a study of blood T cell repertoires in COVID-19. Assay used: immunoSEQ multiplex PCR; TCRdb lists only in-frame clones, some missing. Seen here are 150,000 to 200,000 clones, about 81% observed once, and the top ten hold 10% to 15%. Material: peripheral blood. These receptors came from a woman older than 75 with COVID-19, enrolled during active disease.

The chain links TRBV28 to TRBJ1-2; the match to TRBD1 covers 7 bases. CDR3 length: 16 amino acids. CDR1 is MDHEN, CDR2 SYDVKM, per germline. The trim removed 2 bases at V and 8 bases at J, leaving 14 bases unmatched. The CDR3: CASSLLQGEVLEGYTF. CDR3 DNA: TGTGCCAGCAGTTTACTTCAGGGGGAAGTGTTGGAAGGCTACACCTTC.

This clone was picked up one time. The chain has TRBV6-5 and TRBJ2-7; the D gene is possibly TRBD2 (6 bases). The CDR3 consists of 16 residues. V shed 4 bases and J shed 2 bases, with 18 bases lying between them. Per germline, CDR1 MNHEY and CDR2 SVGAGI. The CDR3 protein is CASSSIGGDWTYEQYF. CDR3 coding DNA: TGTGCCAGCAGTTCCATCGGAGGGGACTGGACCTACGAGCAGTACTTC.

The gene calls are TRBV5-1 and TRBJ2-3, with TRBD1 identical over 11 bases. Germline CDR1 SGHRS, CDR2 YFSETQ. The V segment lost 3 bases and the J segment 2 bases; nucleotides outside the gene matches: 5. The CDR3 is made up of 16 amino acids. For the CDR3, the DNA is TGCGCCAGCAGCTGGGGACAGGGGGGTCTCACAGATACGCAGTATTTT. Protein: CASSWGQGGLTDTQYF.

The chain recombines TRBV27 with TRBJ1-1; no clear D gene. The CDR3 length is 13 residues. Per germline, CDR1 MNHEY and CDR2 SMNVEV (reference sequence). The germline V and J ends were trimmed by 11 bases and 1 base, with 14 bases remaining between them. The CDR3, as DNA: TGTGCCCCCCGGGCGGGAGAGAACACTGAAGCTTTCTTT. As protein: CAPRAGENTEAFF.

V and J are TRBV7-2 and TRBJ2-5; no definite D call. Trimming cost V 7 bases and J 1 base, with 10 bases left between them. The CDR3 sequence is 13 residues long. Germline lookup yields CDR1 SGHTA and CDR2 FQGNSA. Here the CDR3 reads CASTPRRQETQYF. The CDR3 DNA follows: TGTGCCAGCACCCCCCGTCGCCAAGAGACCCAGTACTTC.

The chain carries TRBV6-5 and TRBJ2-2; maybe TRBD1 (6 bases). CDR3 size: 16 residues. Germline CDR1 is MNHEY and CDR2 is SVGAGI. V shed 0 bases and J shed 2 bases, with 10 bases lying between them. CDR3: CASSYSNRVNTGELFF. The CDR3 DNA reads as TGTGCCAGCAGTTACTCGAACAGGGTCAACACCGGGGAGCTGTTTTTT.

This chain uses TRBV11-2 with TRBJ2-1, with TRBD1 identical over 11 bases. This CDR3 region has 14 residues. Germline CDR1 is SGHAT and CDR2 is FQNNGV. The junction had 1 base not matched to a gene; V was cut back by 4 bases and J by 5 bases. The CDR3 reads CASSWGQGDNEQFF. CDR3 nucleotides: TGTGCCAGCAGCTGGGGACAGGGGGACAATGAGCAGTTCTTC.

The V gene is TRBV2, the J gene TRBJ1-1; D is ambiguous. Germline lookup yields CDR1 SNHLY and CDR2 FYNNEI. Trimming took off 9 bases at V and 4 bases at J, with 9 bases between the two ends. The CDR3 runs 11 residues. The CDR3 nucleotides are TGTGCCAGTGCGGGGTTCACTGAAGCTTTCTTT. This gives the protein CASAGFTEAFF.

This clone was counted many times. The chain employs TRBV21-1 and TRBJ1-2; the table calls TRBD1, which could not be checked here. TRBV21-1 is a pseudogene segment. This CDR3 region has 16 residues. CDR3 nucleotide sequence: TGTGCCAGCAGCAGAGTCCCTCCGGGACAGGGCTATGGCTACACCTTC. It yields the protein CASSRVPPGQGYGYTF.

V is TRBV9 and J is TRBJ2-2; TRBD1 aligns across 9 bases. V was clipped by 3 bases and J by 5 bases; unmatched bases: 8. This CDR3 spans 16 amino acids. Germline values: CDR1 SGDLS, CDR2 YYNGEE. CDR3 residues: CASSAYRGRGTGELFF. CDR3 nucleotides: TGTGCCAGCAGCGCATACAGGGGGCGCGGAACCGGGGAGCTGTTTTTT.

The CDR3 sequence is CASSPNHRTGNTIYF. The CDR3 region has the DNA TGCGCCAGCAGCCCGAATCACAGGACTGGAAACACCATATATTTT. The genes are TRBV4-3 and TRBJ1-3; tentatively, D is TRBD1 (5 bases). Trimming cost V 4 bases and J 2 bases, with 12 bases left between them. CDR1 LGHNA and CDR2 YSLEER come from the germline V gene. The CDR3 length is 15 residues.

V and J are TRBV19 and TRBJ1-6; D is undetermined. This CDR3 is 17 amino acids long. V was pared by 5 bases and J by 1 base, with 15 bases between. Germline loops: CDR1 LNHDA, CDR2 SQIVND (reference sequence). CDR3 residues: CASSSLLSGSYNSPLHF. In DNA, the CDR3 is TGTGCCAGTAGTTCCCTCCTGTCGGGTTCCTATAATTCACCCCTCCACTTT.

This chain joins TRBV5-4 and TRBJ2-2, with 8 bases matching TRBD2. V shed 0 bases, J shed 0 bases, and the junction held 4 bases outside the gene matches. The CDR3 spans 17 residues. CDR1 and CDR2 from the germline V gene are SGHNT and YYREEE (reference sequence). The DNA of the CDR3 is TGTGCCAGCAGCTTGGATCCAGCGGGAGCGAACACCGGGGAGCTGTTTTTT. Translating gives CASSLDPAGANTGELFF. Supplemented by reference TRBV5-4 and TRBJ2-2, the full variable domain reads ETGVTQSPTHLIKTRGQQVTLRCSSQSGHNTVSWYQQALGQGPQFIFQYYREEENGRGNFPPRFSGLQFPNYSSELNVNALELDDSALYLCASSLDPAGANTGELFFGEGSRLTVL.

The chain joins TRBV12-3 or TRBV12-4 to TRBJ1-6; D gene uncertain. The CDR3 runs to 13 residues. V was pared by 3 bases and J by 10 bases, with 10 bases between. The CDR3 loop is CASSLLAYSPLHF. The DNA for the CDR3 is TGTGCCAGCAGTTTGTTAGCCTACTCACCCCTCCACTTT.

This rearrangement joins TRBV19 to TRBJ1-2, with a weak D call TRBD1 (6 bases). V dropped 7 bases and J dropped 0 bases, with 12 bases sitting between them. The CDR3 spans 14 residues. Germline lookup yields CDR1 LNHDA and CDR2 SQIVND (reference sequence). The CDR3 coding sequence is TGTGCCAGTACCGCAGGGGCGACTAACTATGGCTACACCTTC. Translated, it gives CASTAGATNYGYTF.

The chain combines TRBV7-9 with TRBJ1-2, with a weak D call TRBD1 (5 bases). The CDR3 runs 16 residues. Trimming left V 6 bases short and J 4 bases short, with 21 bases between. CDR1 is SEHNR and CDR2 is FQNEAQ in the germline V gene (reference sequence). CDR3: CASSSSTGTLPYGYTF. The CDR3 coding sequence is TGTGCCAGCAGTTCGAGCACCGGGACTCTTCCCTATGGCTACACCTTC.

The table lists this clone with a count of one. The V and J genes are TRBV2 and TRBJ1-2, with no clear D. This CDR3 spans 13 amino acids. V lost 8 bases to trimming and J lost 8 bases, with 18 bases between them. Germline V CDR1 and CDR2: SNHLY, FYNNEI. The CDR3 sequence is CASASIKGGGYTF. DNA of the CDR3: TGTGCCAGCGCCTCCATTAAAGGAGGGGGCTACACCTTC.

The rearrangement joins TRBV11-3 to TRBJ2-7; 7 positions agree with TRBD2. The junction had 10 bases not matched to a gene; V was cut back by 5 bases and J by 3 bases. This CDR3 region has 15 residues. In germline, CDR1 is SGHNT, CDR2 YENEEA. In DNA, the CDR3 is TGTGCCAGCAGCCCCAGCGGGGAAGATCACTACGAGCAGTACTTC. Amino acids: CASSPSGEDHYEQYF.

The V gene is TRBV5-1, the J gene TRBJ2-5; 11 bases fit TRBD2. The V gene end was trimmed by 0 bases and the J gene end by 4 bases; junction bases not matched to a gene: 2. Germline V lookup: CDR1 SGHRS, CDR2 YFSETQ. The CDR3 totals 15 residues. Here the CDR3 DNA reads TGCGCCAGCAGCTTGGTTACTAGCGGGAGAGAGACCCAGTACTTC. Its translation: CASSLVTSGRETQYF.

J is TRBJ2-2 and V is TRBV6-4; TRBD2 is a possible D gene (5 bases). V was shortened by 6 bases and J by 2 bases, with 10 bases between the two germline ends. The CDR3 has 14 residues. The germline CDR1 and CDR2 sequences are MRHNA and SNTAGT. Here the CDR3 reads CASRALANTGELFF. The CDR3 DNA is TGTGCCAGCAGAGCCCTAGCTAACACCGGGGAGCTGTTTTTT.

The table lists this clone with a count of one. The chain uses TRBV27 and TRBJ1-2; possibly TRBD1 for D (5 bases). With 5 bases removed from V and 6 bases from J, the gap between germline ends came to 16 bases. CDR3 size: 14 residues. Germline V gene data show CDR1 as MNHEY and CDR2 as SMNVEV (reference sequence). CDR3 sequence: CASSPQGWGDGYTF. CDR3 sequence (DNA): TGTGCCAGCAGTCCTCAGGGTTGGGGGGATGGCTACACCTTC.

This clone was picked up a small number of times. DNA of the CDR3: TGTGCCAGCAGTCCCCGGGGTAGCGGAACCTACGAGCAGTACTTC. Protein sequence: CASSPRGSGTYEQYF. The chain couples TRBV28 to TRBJ2-7; D may be TRBD2 (6 bases). The CDR3 runs 15 residues. The V end was cut by 5 bases, the J end by 2 bases, with 16 bases between. Per the germline V gene, CDR1 is MDHEN and CDR2 is SYDVKM.

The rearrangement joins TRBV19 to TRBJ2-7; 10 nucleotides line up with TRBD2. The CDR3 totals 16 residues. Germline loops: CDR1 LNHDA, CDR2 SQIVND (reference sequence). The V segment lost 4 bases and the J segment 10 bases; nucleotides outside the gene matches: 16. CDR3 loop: CASSSSGGIPPTRQYF. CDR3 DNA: TGTGCCAGTAGTAGTAGCGGGGGGATTCCACCTACGAGACAGTACTTC. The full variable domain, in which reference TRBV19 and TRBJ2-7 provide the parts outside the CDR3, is DGGITQSPKYLFRKEGQNVTLSCEQNLNHDAMYWYRQDPGQGLRLIYYSQIVNDFQKGDIAEGYSVSREKKESFPLTVTSAQKNPTAFYLCASSSSGGIPPTRQYFGPGTRLTVT.

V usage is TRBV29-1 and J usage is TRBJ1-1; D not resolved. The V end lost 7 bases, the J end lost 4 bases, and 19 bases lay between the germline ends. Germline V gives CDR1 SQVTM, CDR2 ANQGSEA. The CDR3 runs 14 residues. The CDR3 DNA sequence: TGCAGCGCCACGCCGATTACACCAGGCACTGAAGCTTTCTTT. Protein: CSATPITPGTEAFF.

CDR3: CASSPSQVNYEQYF. CDR3 coding DNA: TGTGCCAGCAGCCCCAGCCAGGTCAACTACGAGCAGTACTTC. V usage is TRBV7-2 and J usage is TRBJ2-7; D is ambiguous. From germline, CDR1 is SGHTA and CDR2 FQGNSA. The CDR3 length is 14 residues. With 5 bases removed from V and 3 bases from J, the gap between germline ends came to 14 bases.

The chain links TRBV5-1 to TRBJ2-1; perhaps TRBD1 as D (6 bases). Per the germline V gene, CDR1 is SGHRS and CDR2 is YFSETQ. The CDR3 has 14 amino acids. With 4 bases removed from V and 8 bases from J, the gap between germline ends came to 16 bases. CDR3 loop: CASSQGRVFDEQFF. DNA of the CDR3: TGCGCCAGCAGCCAGGGGCGGGTCTTCGATGAGCAGTTCTTC.

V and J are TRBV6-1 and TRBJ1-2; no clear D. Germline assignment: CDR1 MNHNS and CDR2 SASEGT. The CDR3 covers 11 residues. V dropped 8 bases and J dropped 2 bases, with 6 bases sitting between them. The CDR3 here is CASARNYGYTF. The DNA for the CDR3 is TGTGCCAGCGCGCGAAACTATGGCTACACCTTC.

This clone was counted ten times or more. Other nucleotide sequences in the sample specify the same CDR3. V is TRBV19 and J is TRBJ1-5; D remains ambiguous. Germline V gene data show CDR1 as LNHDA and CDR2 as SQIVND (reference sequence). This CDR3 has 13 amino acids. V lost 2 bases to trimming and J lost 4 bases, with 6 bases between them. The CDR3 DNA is TGTGCCAGTAGTATACAGGATAATCAGCCCCAGCATTTT. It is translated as CASSIQDNQPQHF.

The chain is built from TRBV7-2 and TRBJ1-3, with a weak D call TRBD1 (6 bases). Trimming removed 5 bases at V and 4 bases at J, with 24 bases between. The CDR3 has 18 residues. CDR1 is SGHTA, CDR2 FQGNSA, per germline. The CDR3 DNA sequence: TGTGCCAGCAGCCCCAATATCCAAGTCACAGGGTACGGAAACACCATATATTTT. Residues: CASSPNIQVTGYGNTIYF.

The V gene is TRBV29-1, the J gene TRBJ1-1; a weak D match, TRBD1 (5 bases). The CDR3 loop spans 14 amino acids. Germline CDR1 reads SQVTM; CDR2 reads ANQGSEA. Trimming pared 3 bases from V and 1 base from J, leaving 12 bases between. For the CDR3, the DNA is TGCAGCGTTGAGGGAGGGGCCCAGAACACTGAAGCTTTCTTT. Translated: CSVEGGAQNTEAFF.